The 9 T cell receptor beta chains reported below all come from one sample, sequenced in a study of blood T cell repertoires in COVID-19. Profiling relied on immunoSEQ multiplex PCR, and the TCRdb table lists in-frame clones only, not all of them. The sample has 140,000 or so clones, around 84% seen once. Sequenced: peripheral blood. Receptors originate from a woman aged 45 to 65 with acute or convalescent COVID-19.

The V gene is TRBV19, the J gene TRBJ2-3; D is uncertain. With 6 bases removed from V and 0 bases from J, the gap between germline ends came to 10 bases. The germline CDR1 and CDR2 sequences are LNHDA and SQIVND (reference sequence). This CDR3 is 14 amino acids long. CDR3 sequence: CASRSEPSTDTQYF. The CDR3 DNA sequence: TGTGCCAGTAGGTCGGAGCCTAGCACAGATACGCAGTATTTT.

This clone occurred once. The rearrangement uses TRBV29-1 and TRBJ2-1; 13 bases match TRBD2. Germline CDR1 SQVTM, CDR2 ANQGSEA. Trimming cost V 7 bases and J 2 bases; bases outside gene matches: 8. This CDR3 comprises 16 residues. The DNA of the CDR3 is TGCAGCGCTCAATCCGGGACTAGCGGGGCCTACAATGAGCAGTTCTTC. It is translated as CSAQSGTSGAYNEQFF.

This clone was seen only a few times. CDR3 DNA sequence: TGTGCCACCAGCAGAGATGGACAGGGGGACAATGAGCAGTTCTTC. Translated: CATSRDGQGDNEQFF. The gene calls are TRBV15 and TRBJ2-1; 10 bases line up with TRBD1. This CDR3 comprises 15 residues. Germline lookup yields CDR1 LNHNV and CDR2 YYDKDF (reference sequence). J was trimmed by 5 bases and V by 0 bases; bases with no gene match: 1.

This sequence joins TRBV27 and TRBJ1-1; the D is unclear. Germline V lookup: CDR1 MNHEY, CDR2 SMNVEV (reference sequence). Trimming shortened V by 8 bases and J by 1 base, and 5 bases separated the two germline ends. This CDR3 spans 11 amino acids. This chain's CDR3 is CASGENTEAFF. The DNA for the CDR3 is TGTGCCAGCGGAGAGAACACTGAAGCTTTCTTT.

This clone was recorded once. The V and J genes are TRBV7-7 and TRBJ1-4; D is possibly TRBD1 (6 bases). This CDR3 has 20 residues. V was clipped by 3 bases and J by 3 bases, with 26 bases between them. Germline V gives CDR1 SSHAT, CDR2 FNYEAQ (reference sequence). The CDR3: CASSFNQTGGALGANEKLFF. DNA of the CDR3: TGTGCCAGCAGCTTCAATCAGACAGGTGGGGCCTTGGGGGCTAATGAAAAACTGTTTTTT.

The V call is TRBV4-1, the J call TRBJ1-1; 8 positions match TRBD1. CDR3 length: 15 residues. After removal of 1 base from V and 7 bases from J, the junction contained 8 bases not matched to a gene. Germline V gives CDR1 MGHRA, CDR2 YSYEKL. CDR3 nucleotide sequence: TGCGCCAGCAGCCAAGGGCCGGGACAGGCAGGTGAAGCTTTCTTT. This sequence encodes CASSQGPGQAGEAFF.

The chain couples TRBV5-6 to TRBJ1-5; D may be TRBD1 (5 bases). V was cut by 0 bases and J by 1 base, with 14 bases left in between. The length of the CDR3 is 17 residues. Germline V CDR1 and CDR2: SGHDT, YYEEEE. CDR3 in amino acids: CASSLGRGGVSNQPQHF. CDR3 nucleotides: TGTGCCAGCAGCTTGGGTAGGGGTGGTGTGAGCAATCAGCCCCAGCATTTT.

The sample holds a few counts of this clone. The CDR3 loop is CASSHGLGQGNQPQHF. The DNA for the CDR3 is TGTGCCAGCAGCCACGGGTTAGGGCAGGGGAATCAGCCCCAGCATTTT. V gene TRBV7-9 combines with J gene TRBJ1-5; perhaps TRBD1 as D (6 bases). Germline CDR1 reads SEHNR; CDR2 reads FQNEAQ (reference sequence). Trimming took off 5 bases at V and 4 bases at J, with 18 bases between the two ends. The CDR3 runs to 16 residues.

The chain recombines TRBV4-2 with TRBJ2-7; possible D gene TRBD2, 5 bases. CDR3 length: 16 residues. The V end lost 4 bases, the J end lost 3 bases, and 19 bases lay between the germline ends. Germline assignment: CDR1 LGHNA and CDR2 YNFKEQ. CDR3 DNA sequence: TGTGCCAGCAGCCCACGGGATATGGGAAAAGGCTACGAGCAGTACTTC. It yields the protein CASSPRDMGKGYEQYF.